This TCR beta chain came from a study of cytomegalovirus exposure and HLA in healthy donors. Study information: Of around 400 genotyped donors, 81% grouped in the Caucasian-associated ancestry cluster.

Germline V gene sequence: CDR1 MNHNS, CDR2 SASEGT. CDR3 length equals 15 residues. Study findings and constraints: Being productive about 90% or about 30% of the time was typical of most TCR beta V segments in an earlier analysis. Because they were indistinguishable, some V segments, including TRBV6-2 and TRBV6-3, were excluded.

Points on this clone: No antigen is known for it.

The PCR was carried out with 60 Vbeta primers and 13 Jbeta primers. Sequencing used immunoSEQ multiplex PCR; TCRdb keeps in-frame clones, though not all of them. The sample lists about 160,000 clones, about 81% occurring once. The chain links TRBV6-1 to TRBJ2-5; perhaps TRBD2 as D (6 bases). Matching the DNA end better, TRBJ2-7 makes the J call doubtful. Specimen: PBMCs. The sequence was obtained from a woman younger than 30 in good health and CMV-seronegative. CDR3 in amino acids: CASRGAIGRAYEQYF. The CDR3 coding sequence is TGTGCCAGCAGAGGAGCTATCGGGAGAGCCTACGAGCAGTACTTC.